The text below deals with one T cell receptor beta chain. Methods used by the authors: Reference gene primer amplification yielded estimated nucleated cell counts. Measured with immunoSEQ multiplex PCR; TCRdb has only the in-frame clones, and not every one. The V and J calls and clone size come from that table; D and trimming were worked out from the DNA. The sample yields about 50,000 clones, under 90% seen once. Germline trimming cut 6 bases from V and 3 bases from J; bases unmatched to any gene: 3. The CDR3 is made up of 15 amino acids. Germline V CDR1 and CDR2: LGHNT, FRNRAP. The data belong to a study of blood T cell repertoires in COVID-19. Study context: Donors in the United States, Italy and Spain gave samples during acute or convalescent COVID-19. From T cells, B-cell-depleted T cells, or PBMCs came the material, which was cDNA or gDNA.

This rearrangement joins TRBV12-5 to TRBJ2-2; 11 nucleotides match TRBD2. The TCR was taken from a woman aged 55-69 years with acute or convalescent COVID-19. Sequencing was performed on peripheral blood. CDR3 protein: CASGPGLADTGELFF. The CDR3 nucleotides read TGTGCTAGTGGCCCGGGACTAGCGGACACCGGGGAGCTGTTTTTT.